This paragraph covers one T cell receptor beta chain sequence. The antigen remains unidentified. The CDR3 loop spans 13 amino acids. Trimming took off 1 base at V and 7 bases at J, with 13 bases between the two ends. The germline V gene has CDR1 SQVTM and CDR2 ANQGSEA. The data originate from a study of CD8 T cells in Susac syndrome. Across the whole study: Among sequenced Susac syndrome patients, about 6 had active disease and roughly eight were in remission. The study, taken as a whole, reports: In total CD8+ repertoires, 15 to 20 Susac-specific public clones were found, and about 5 in CD8+ TEMRA repertoires.

Sequencing targeted TCR beta in T cells from blood (CD8+ and CD4+). RNA totalling about 0.5 to 1 ug underwent reverse transcription with random hexamers. It was immunoSEQ multiplex PCR that amplified TCR beta CDR3 across 54 Vbeta and 13 Jbeta. One entry per CDR3 protein, called by TCRdb with MiXCR from the immunoSEQ multiplex PCR reads. The sample holds roughly 110,000 distinct CDR3 sequences, around 94% seen once. The chain couples TRBV29-1 to TRBJ1-2, with a weak D call TRBD1 (5 bases). The material sequenced was CD8+ T cells from PBMCs. This TCR came from a human donor with Susac syndrome. The CDR3 DNA reads as TGCAGCGTTGAAGGCAGGGTAGGGTCTGGCTACACCTTC. It is translated as CSVEGRVGSGYTF.